This entry describes one T cell receptor beta chain. Its target is not known. This record comes from a study of cytomegalovirus exposure and HLA in healthy donors. Using immunoSEQ multiplex PCR, the repertoire was profiled, and TCRdb retains in-frame clones only, with some absent. Of some 120,000 clones listed, roughly 90% are singletons. Germline V CDR1 and CDR2: MNHEY, SVGAGI. V was pared by 6 bases and J by 3 bases, with 12 bases between. CDR3 size: 13 residues. Overall study findings and caveats: First-cohort TCR clusters tended to co-occur in the approximately 110 validation repertoires, a later analysis found.

The source of this sequence is a woman aged 18-29 years in good health and CMV-seronegative. The sequenced sample consisted of PBMCs. The V and J genes are TRBV6-5 and TRBJ2-7, with D perhaps matching TRBD1 (6 bases). CDR3 coding DNA: TGTGCCAGCAGCTCCCGGGACAACTACGAGCAGTACTTC. Protein: CASSSRDNYEQYF.